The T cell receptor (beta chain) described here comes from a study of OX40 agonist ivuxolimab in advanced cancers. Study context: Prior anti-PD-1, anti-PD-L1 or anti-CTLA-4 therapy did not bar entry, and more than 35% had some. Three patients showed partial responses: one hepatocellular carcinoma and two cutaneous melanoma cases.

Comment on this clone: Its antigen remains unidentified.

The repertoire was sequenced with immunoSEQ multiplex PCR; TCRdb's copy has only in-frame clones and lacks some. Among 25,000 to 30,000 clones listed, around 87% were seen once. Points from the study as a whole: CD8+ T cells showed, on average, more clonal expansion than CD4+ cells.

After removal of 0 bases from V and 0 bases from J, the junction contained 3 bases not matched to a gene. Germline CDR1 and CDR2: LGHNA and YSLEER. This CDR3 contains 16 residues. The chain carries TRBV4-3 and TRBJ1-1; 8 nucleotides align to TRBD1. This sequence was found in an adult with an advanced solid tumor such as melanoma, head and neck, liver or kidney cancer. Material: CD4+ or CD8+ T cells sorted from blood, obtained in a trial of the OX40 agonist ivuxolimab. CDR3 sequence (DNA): TGCGCCAGCAGCCAAGATGGGACAGGTTTGAACACTGAAGCTTTCTTT. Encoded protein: CASSQDGTGLNTEAFF.